This record covers a single T cell receptor beta chain. 13 Jbeta primers and 60 Vbeta primers were used for the PCR. Data came from immunoSEQ multiplex PCR; TCRdb stores just in-frame clones and leaves some out. The sample gives about 70,000 clones, 85% to 90% of which show up once; roughly 12% is in the top ten. The sample originates from a study of cytomegalovirus exposure and HLA in healthy donors. The CDR3 has 18 amino acids. The germline CDR1 and CDR2 sequences are SQVTM and ANQGSEA. The V segment lost 1 base and the J segment 3 bases; nucleotides outside the gene matches: 15. The V call is TRBV29-1, the J call TRBJ2-5, with 9 positions matching TRBD2. Sequences were obtained from PBMCs. This clonotype originated in a woman aged 25 to 39 in good health and CMV-seropositive. The CDR3 reads CSVEGHGWTSATKETQYF. CDR3 DNA: TGCAGCGTTGAAGGTCATGGGTGGACTAGCGCGACTAAAGAGACCCAGTACTTC. Full variable domain (rest looked up from reference TRBV29-1 and TRBJ2-5): SAVISQKPSRDICQRGTSLTIQCQVDSQVTMMFWYRQQPGQSLTLIATANQGSEATYESGFVIDKFPISRPNLTFSTLTVSNMSPEDSSIYLCSVEGHGWTSATKETQYFGPGTRLLVL.